This TCR beta chain was recorded in a study of T cell responses to AZD1222 COVID-19 vaccine. This CDR3 spans 15 amino acids. V was clipped by 4 bases and J by 3 bases, with 13 bases between them. Germline V CDR1 and CDR2: SGHTA, FQGNSA. This clone was seen only once. Its antigen remains unidentified. Whole-study results and caveats: In a largely white British group with more females than males, clonal diversity was possibly underestimated. Targets within unmutated variant regions were reportedly found for nearly half of spike-specific TCRs. There were repertoire samples only from the period after the peak T cell response. Seropositive status at baseline applied to only five or six AZD1222 recipients.

The data were produced by immunoSEQ multiplex PCR, yet TCRdb's version contains in-frame clones alone and is incomplete. The top ten hold around 8% of the sample, which has around 130,000 clones, 88% seen once. The source was peripheral blood, collected on day 0 of AZD1222 vaccination. The source of this sequence is an adult in good health. This chain uses TRBV7-2 with TRBJ1-5; D might be TRBD1 (5 bases). CDR3 loop: CASSYDSGLNQPQHF. CDR3 coding DNA: TGTGCCAGCAGCTATGACAGCGGACTCAATCAGCCCCAGCATTTT.